Detailed here is one T cell receptor beta chain. Other DNA sequences in this specimen translate into the identical CDR3. The data were obtained in a study of CD4 T cell repertoires in COVID-19. Study as a whole: After less than twelve days of IL-2 expansion, CFSE-low cells were relabeled and restimulated with other coronavirus spikes.

The protocol was immunoSEQ multiplex PCR, while the TCRdb copy is restricted to in-frame clones and leaves out a portion. The table shows more than 65,000 clones, with roughly 85% occurring only once. CDR1 and CDR2 (germline): SGHRS, YFSETQ. The V end was cut by 0 bases, the J end by 6 bases, with 10 bases between. The CDR3 runs to 14 residues. The chain couples TRBV5-1 to TRBJ1-5; D perhaps matches TRBD1 (5 bases). Material: CD4+ T cells from peripheral blood, obtained after recovery from COVID-19. The sequence derives from a human donor who had COVID-19. The DNA for the CDR3 is TGCGCCAGCAGCTTGGGGCAGGGAACTCAGCCCCAGCATTTT. Residues: CASSLGQGTQPQHF.